One sample yielded the 15 T cell receptor beta chains listed below, sequenced in a study of T cells after yellow fever vaccination. TCRdb fed the 5' RACE reads into MiXCR, producing one record per CDR3 protein. This sample yields 300,000 to 400,000 distinct CDR3 sequences, of which under 7.5% are seen a single time; approximately 15% belongs to the top ten. The specimen comprised PBMCs, sampled 5 days after the yellow fever booster vaccination. The receptors derive from a man aged 25 to 45 who received the YFV17D yellow fever vaccine.

This clonotype appeared many times. The gene calls are TRBV3-1 and TRBJ2-2; D is ambiguous. The V end lost 3 bases, the J end lost 2 bases, and 4 bases lay between the germline ends. This CDR3 spans 13 amino acids. CDR1 LGHDT and CDR2 YNNKEL come from the germline V gene (reference sequence). Written as DNA, the CDR3 is TGTGCCAGCAGCCAGACTAACACCGGGGAGCTGTTTTTT. It yields the protein CASSQTNTGELFF.

This clonotype showed up just a few times. J is TRBJ2-3 and V is TRBV29-1, with TRBD1 as a possible D gene (7 bases). Germline V gives CDR1 SQVTM, CDR2 ANQGSEA. V lost 5 bases, J lost 3 bases, and 12 bases lay in between. There are 13 residues in the CDR3. The CDR3 DNA reads as TGCAGCGTTACAGGGGACTGGACAGATACGCAGTATTTT. Protein sequence: CSVTGDWTDTQYF.

On this clonotype: One junction end does not reproduce the germline sequence, and a read error may be involved. V is TRBV5-8 and J is TRBJ1-4; the D gene is possibly TRBD1 (6 bases). Germline V gene data show CDR1 as SGHTS and CDR2 as YDEGEE. The CDR3 runs 11 residues. CDR3 protein: CASSLVGDNGF. The DNA for the CDR3 is TGTGCCAGCAGCTTGGTTGGGGACAATGGTTTT.

The V call is TRBV6-6, the J call TRBJ2-3; no reliable D call. V was clipped by 7 bases and J by 2 bases, with 10 bases between them. Germline-derived CDR1 and CDR2 are MNHNY and SVGAGI (reference sequence). This CDR3 has 13 residues. CDR3 sequence reads: CASIMFDTDTQYF. CDR3 bases: TGTGCCAGCATAATGTTCGACACAGATACGCAGTATTTT.

The J gene is TRBJ2-7, the V gene TRBV27, with D tentatively TRBD1 (6 bases). V dropped 1 base and J dropped 1 base, with 8 bases sitting between them. This CDR3 contains 14 residues. Germline CDR1 reads MNHEY; CDR2 reads SMNVEV (reference sequence). This CDR3 is CASSLYRASYEQYF. The CDR3 region has the DNA TGTGCCAGCAGTTTATACAGGGCTTCCTACGAGCAGTACTTC.

This clonotype was detected only a few times. This chain uses TRBV7-9 with TRBJ2-1, with 7 nucleotides matching TRBD1. Losses at the gene ends were 5 bases for V and 9 bases for J; bases not matched to a gene: 4. Germline CDR1 reads SEHNR; CDR2 reads FQNEAQ (reference sequence). The CDR3 contains 12 residues. CDR3 region: CASSRDSSEQFF. CDR3 bases: TGTGCCAGCAGCCGGGACAGCAGTGAGCAGTTCTTC.

In this sample, this clonotype turned up many times. V gene TRBV20-1 combines with J gene TRBJ2-1, with D possibly TRBD2 on 5 matching bases. V was clipped by 0 bases and J by 4 bases, with 10 bases between them. Germline CDR1 is DFQATT and CDR2 is SNEGSKA (reference sequence). The CDR3 is 14 residues long. CDR3 loop: CSARDSGGYNEQFF. CDR3 bases: TGCAGTGCTAGAGATTCGGGCGGGTACAATGAGCAGTTCTTC.

This clonotype was observed many times. The chain couples TRBV7-2 to TRBJ2-7; 12 nucleotides align to TRBD2. CDR3 length: 15 residues. CDR1 is SGHTA, CDR2 FQGNSA, per germline. The V gene end was trimmed by 4 bases and the J gene end by 4 bases; junction bases not matched to a gene: 5. The CDR3 region is CASSSGLAGSYEQYF. The DNA of the CDR3 is TGTGCCAGCAGCTCCGGACTAGCGGGATCTTACGAGCAGTACTTC.

The rearrangement links TRBV4-3 to TRBJ2-5; TRBD1 agrees at 9 bases. J gave up 5 bases and V 3 bases, and 7 bases lay outside the gene matches. The germline V gene has CDR1 LGHNA and CDR2 YSLEER. CDR3 length equals 15 residues. The CDR3 region has the DNA TGCGCCAGCAGCCATGGGACAGGGAGCCTCGAGACCCAGTACTTC. Protein product: CASSHGTGSLETQYF.

This clonotype was counted between two and nine times. This chain uses TRBV6-2 or TRBV6-3 with TRBJ2-5; D remains unclear. With 7 bases removed from V and 4 bases from J, the gap between germline ends came to 19 bases. This CDR3 region has 15 residues. The germline CDR1 and CDR2 sequences are MNHEY and SVGEGT. The CDR3: CASTTVTIPGETQYF. The DNA of the CDR3 is TGTGCCAGCACTACAGTTACTATACCGGGAGAGACCCAGTACTTC.

This clonotype has a count of ten or more. The V gene is TRBV7-8, the J gene TRBJ2-1; the match to TRBD1 covers 7 bases. This CDR3 has 14 amino acids. With 6 bases clipped from V and 8 bases from J, the junction kept 10 bases outside the gene matches. Germline V CDR1 and CDR2: SGHVS, FQNEAQ. The CDR3 DNA is TGTGCCAGCAGAGACAGGGCCAAGGGGGATGAGCAGTTCTTC. It translates to CASRDRAKGDEQFF.

This clonotype has at least ten counts. The genes are TRBV5-1 and TRBJ2-1; D uncertain. Germline CDR1 reads SGHRS; CDR2 reads YFSETQ. This CDR3 has 15 residues. Trimming stripped 0 bases from V and 2 bases from J, with 9 bases between. The DNA for the CDR3 is TGCGCCAGCAGCTTGGAATCGCAAACCTACAATGAGCAGTTCTTC. As protein: CASSLESQTYNEQFF.

This clonotype was counted many times. The chain combines TRBV18 with TRBJ2-3; D is unresolved. In germline, CDR1 is KGHSH, CDR2 LQKENI. Trimming took 2 bases from V and 4 from J, leaving 10 bases between them. The CDR3 totals 14 residues. CDR3 in amino acids: CASSPRAVSDTQYF. The CDR3 DNA sequence: TGTGCCAGCTCACCAAGAGCCGTTTCAGATACGCAGTATTTT.

V and J are TRBV7-6 and TRBJ2-5; tentatively, D is TRBD1 (6 bases). The germline V and J ends were trimmed by 1 base and 1 base, with 10 bases remaining between them. The CDR3 contains 15 residues. Germline values: CDR1 SGHVS, CDR2 FNYEAQ. CDR3 protein: CASSLEGQIQETQYF. CDR3 bases: TGTGCCAGCAGCTTAGAAGGACAGATCCAAGAGACCCAGTACTTC.

This clonotype appeared many times. DNA for the CDR3: TGCAGTGCTAGACCCCCTGGGACAGGGAGCACCATATATTTT. Translated, it gives CSARPPGTGSTIYF. V usage is TRBV20-1 and J usage is TRBJ1-3; 9 bases match TRBD1. J gave up 9 bases and V 2 bases, and 8 bases lay outside the gene matches. Germline values: CDR1 DFQATT, CDR2 SNEGSKA (reference sequence). The CDR3 loop spans 14 amino acids.